This T cell receptor (beta chain) was captured in a study of T cell repertoires in cytomegalovirus infection. Regarding the study as a whole: Summed frequency of public TCR beta families distinguished CMV carriers with the relevant HLA.

TCRdb recomputed calls from the reads with MiXCR, one row per CDR3 protein. The data contain 490,000 or so distinct CDR3 sequences, around 11% of them singletons. This clonotype was picked up a small number of times. Its antigen is not known. Per germline, CDR1 SGHDT and CDR2 YYEEEE. There are 11 residues in the CDR3. V lost 3 bases and J 11 bases, leaving 11 bases between the germline ends. The chain combines TRBV5-6 with TRBJ1-1; maybe TRBD1 (5 bases). This clonotype originated in a human donor in good health (CMV status not recorded). Some clones in this sample may be carry-over from other donors' samples. The source material was PBMCs. CDR3 loop: CASSWGRKAFF. In nucleotides, the CDR3 is TGTGCCAGCAGCTGGGGGAGGAAGGCTTTCTTT.